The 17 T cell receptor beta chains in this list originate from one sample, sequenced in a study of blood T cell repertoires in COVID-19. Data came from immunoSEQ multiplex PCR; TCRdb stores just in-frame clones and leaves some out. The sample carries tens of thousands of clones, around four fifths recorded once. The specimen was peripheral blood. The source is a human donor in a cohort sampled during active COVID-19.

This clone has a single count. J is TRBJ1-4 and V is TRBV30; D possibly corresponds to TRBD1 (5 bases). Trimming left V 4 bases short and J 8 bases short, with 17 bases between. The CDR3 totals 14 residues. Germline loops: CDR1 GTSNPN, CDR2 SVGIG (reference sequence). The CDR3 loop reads CAWTSKVREEKLFF. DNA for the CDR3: TGTGCCTGGACATCAAAGGTCAGGGAAGAAAAACTGTTTTTT.

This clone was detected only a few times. CDR3 nucleotides: TGTGCTAGTGGTTTGCTAACCGGACAGAAAAAAAATTCACCCCTCCACTTT. Residues: CASGLLTGQKKNSPLHF. The chain has TRBV12-5 and TRBJ1-6; TRBD1 is a possible D gene (6 bases). Germline loops: CDR1 LGHNT, CDR2 FRNRAP. Trimming cost V 2 bases and J 7 bases, with 18 bases left between them. This CDR3 spans 17 amino acids.

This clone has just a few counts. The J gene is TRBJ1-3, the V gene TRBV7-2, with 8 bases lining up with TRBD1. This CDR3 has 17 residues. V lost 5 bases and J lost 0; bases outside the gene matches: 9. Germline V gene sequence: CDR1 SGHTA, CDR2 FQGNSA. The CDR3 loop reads CASSPGTGATSGNTIYF. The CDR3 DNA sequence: TGTGCCAGCAGCCCCGGGACAGGAGCTACCTCTGGAAACACCATATATTTT.

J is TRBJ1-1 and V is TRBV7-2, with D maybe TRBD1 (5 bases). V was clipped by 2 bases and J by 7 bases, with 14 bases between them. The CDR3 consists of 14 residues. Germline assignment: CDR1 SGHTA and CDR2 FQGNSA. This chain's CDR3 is CASSLIRQRDEAFF. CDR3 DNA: TGTGCCAGCAGCTTAATTCGACAGAGAGATGAAGCTTTCTTT.

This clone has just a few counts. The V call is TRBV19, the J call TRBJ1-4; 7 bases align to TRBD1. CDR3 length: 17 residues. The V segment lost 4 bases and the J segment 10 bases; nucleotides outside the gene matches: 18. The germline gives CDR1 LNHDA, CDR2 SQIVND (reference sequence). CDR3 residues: CASSTRHRGGSSGKLFF. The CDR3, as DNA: TGTGCCAGTAGTACGAGACACAGGGGTGGTAGCTCCGGAAAACTGTTTTTT.

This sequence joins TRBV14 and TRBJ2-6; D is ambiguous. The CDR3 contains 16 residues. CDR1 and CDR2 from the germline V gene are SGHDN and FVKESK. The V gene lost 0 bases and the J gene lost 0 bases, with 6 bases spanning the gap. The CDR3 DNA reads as TGTGCCAGCAGCCAAGATTTCAGCTCTGGGGCCAACGTCCTGACTTTC. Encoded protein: CASSQDFSSGANVLTF.

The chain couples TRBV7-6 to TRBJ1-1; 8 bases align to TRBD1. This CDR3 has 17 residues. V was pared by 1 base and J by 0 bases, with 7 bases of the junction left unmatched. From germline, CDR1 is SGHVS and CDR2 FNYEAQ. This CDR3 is CASSLGDRFDMNTEAFF. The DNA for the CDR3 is TGTGCCAGCAGCTTAGGGGACAGGTTTGACATGAACACTGAAGCTTTCTTT.

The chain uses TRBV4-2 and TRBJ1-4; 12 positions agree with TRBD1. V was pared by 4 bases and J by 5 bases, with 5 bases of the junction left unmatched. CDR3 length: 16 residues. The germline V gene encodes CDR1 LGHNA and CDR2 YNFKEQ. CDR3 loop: CASSPGTGGRNEKLFF. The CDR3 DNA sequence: TGTGCCAGCAGCCCCGGGACAGGGGGCAGGAATGAAAAACTGTTTTTT.

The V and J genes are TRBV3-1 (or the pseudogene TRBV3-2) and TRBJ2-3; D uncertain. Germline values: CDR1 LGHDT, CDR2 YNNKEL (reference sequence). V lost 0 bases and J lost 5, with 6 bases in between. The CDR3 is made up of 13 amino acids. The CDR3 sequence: CASSQDLRDTQYF. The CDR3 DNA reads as TGTGCCAGCAGCCAAGATCTTAGAGATACGCAGTATTTT.

The DNA of the CDR3 is TGTGCCAGCAGTCCGTTGCCCAGATTAAATGAAAAACTGTTTTTT. This codes for CASSPLPRLNEKLFF. The genes are TRBV27 and TRBJ1-4; the D is unclear. CDR1 is MNHEY and CDR2 is SMNVEV in the germline V gene (reference sequence). This CDR3 is built from 15 residues. Trimming took 5 bases from V and 5 from J, leaving 15 bases between them.

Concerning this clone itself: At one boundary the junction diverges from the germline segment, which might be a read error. Here the CDR3 reads CASSFRRSQDTQYF. The CDR3 coding sequence is TGCGCCAGCAGCTTTCGGCGAAGCCAGGATACACAGTATTTT. This chain links TRBV5-1 with TRBJ2-3; D call uncertain. The CDR3 contains 14 residues. Germline V gene data show CDR1 as SGHRS and CDR2 as YFSETQ.

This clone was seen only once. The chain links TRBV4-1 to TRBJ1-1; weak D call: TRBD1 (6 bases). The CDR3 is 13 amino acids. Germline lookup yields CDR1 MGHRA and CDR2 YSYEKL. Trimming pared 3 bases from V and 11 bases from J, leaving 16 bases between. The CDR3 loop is CASSQGAIYPAFF. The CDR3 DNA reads TGCGCCAGCAGCCAGGGGGCAATCTACCCCGCTTTCTTT.

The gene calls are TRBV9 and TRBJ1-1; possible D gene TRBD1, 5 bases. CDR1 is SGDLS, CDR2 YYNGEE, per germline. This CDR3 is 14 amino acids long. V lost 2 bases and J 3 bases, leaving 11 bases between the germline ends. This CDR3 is CASSVGGWDTEAFF. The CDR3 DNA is TGTGCCAGCAGCGTGGGGGGTTGGGACACTGAAGCTTTCTTT.

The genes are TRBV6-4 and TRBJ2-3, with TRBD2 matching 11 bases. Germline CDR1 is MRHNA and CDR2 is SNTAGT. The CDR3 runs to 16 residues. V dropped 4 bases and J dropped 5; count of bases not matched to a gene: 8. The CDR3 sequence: CASSAGLAETQDTQYF. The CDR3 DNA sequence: TGTGCCAGCAGTGCGGGACTAGCGGAGACTCAAGATACGCAGTATTTT.

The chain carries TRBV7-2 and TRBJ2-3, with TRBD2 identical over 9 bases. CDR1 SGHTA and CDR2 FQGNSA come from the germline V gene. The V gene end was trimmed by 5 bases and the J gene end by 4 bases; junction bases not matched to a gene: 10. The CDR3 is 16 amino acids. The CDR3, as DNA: TGTGCCAGCAGCGCCGCCGGGACTAGCTACCCAGATACGCAGTATTTT. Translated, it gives CASSAAGTSYPDTQYF.

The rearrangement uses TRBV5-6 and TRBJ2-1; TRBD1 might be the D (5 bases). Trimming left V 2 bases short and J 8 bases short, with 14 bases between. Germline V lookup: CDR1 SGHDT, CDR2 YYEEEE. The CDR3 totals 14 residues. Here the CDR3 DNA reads TGTGCCAGCAGCTTCTTTAGGGGTACCGATGAGCAGTTCTTC. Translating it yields CASSFFRGTDEQFF.

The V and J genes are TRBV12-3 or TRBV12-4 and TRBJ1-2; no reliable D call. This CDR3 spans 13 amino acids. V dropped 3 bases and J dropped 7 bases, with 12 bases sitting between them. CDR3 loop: CASSLSGGLGYTF. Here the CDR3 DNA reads TGTGCCAGCAGTTTGTCAGGAGGTCTTGGCTACACCTTC.